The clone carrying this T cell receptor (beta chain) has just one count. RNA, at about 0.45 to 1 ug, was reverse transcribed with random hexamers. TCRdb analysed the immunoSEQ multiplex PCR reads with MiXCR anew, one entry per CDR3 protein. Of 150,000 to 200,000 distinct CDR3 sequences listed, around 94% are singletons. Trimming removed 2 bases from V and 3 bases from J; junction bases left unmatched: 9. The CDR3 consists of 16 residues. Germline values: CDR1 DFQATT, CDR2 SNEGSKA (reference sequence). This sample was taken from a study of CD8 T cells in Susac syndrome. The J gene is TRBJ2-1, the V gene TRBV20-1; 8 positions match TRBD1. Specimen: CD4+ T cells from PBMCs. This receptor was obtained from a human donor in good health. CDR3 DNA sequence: TGCAGTGCTAGATCCCGACAGGGGAATATCTACAATGAGCAGTTCTTC. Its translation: CSARSRQGNIYNEQFF.